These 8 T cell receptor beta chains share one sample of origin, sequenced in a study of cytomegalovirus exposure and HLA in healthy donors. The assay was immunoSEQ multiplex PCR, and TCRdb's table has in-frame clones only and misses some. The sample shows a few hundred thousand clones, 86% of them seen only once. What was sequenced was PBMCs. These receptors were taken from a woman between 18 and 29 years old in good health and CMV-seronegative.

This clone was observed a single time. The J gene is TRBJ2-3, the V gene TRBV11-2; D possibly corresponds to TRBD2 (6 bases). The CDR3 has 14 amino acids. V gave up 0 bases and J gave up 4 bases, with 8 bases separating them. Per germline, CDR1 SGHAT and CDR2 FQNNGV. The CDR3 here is CASSLERRADTQYF. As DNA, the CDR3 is TGTGCCAGCAGCTTAGAACGGAGGGCAGATACGCAGTATTTT.

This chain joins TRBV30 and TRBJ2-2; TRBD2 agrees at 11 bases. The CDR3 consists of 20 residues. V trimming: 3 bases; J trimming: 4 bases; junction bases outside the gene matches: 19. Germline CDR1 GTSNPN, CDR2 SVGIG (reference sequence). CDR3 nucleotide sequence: TGTGCCTGGAGCTGGGAGGGGGCGGTAGCGGGAGGGCGCGGCACCGGGGAGCTGTTTTTT. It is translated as CAWSWEGAVAGGRGTGELFF. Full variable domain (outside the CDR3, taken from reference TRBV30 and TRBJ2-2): SQTIHQWPATLVQPVGSPLSLECTVEGTSNPNLYWYRQAAGRGLQLLFYSVGIGQISSEVPQNLSASRPQDRQFILSSKKLLLSDSGFYLCAWSWEGAVAGGRGTGELFFGEGSRLTVL.

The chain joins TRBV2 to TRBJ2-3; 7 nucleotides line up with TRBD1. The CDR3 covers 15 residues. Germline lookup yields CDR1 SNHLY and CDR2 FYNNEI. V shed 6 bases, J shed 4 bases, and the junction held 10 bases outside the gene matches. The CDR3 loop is CASRGDRVGADTQYF. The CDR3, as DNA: TGTGCCAGCAGGGGAGACAGGGTAGGCGCAGATACGCAGTATTTT.

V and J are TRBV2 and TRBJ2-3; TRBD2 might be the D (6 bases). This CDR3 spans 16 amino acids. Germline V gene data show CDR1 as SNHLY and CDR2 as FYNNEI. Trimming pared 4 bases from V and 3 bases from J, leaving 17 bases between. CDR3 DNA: TGTGCCAGCAGTGGGAGGGGTGCCCTTCTGACAGATACGCAGTATTTT. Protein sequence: CASSGRGALLTDTQYF.

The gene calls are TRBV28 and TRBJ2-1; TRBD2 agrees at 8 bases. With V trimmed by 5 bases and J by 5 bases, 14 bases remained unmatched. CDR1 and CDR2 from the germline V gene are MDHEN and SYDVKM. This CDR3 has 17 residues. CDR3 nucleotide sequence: TGTGCCAGCAGTCCTGTGCTGGGCGGGAGGTCCCACAATGAGCAGTTCTTC. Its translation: CASSPVLGGRSHNEQFF.

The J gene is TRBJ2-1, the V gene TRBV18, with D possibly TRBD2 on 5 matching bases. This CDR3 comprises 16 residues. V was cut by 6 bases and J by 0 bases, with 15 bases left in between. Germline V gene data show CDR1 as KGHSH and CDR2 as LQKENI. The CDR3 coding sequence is TGTGCCAGCTCTCTCCCCAGCGGAAGCTCCTACAATGAGCAGTTCTTC. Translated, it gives CASSLPSGSSYNEQFF.

The CDR3 sequence: CASSEAVPPDTIYF. In nucleotides, the CDR3 is TGTGCCAGCAGTGAAGCGGTCCCTCCGGACACCATATATTTT. The J gene is TRBJ1-3, the V gene TRBV2; D ambiguous. V dropped 0 bases and J dropped 8 bases, with 11 bases sitting between them. The CDR3 loop spans 14 amino acids. CDR1 and CDR2 from the germline V gene are SNHLY and FYNNEI.

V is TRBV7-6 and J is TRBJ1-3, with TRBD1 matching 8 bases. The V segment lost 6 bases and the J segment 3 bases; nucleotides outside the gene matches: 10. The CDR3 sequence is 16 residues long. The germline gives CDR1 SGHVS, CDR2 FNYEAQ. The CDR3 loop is CASSPLDREDGNTIYF. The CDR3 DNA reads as TGTGCCAGCAGTCCACTGGACAGGGAGGATGGAAACACCATATATTTT.